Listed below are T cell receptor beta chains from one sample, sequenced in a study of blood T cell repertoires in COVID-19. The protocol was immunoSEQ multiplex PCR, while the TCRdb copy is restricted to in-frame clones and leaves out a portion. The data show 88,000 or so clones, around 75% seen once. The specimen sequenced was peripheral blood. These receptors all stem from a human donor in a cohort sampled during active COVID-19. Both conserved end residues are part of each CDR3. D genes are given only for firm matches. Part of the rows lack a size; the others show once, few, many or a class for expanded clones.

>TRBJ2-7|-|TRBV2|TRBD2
TGTGCCAGCAGTGACCGGTCGCGGGAGGCAAGATACGAGCAGTACTTC
CASSDRSREARYEQYF
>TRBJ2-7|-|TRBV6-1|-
TGTGCCAGCAGTGACCCAGCGGTCCCGGGCCCCTACGAGCAGTACTTC
CASSDPAVPGPYEQYF
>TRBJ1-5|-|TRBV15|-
TGTGCCACCAGGGAGGGCAATCAGCCCCAGCATTTT
CATREGNQPQHF
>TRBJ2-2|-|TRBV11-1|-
TGTGCCAGCAGTTTCGTGGGCTCCGGGGAGCTGTTTTTT
CASSFVGSGELFF
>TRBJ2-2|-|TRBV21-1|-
TGTGCCAGCAGCAAACGACAGAACACCGGGGAGCTGTTTTTT
CASSKRQNTGELFF
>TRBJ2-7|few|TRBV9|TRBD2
TGTGCCAGCAGCCGGGGACTAGCGGGAGGGCCGGGCGAGCAGTACTTC
CASSRGLAGGPGEQYF
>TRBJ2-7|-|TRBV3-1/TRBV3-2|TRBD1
TGTGCCAACCGACAGGGGCGAGCCTACGAGCAGTACTTC
CANRQGRAYEQYF
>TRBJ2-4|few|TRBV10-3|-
TGTGCCATCAGATCGGGGGTTGCCAAAAACATTCAGTACTTC
CAIRSGVAKNIQYF
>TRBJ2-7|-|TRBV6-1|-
TGTGCCAGCAGTGATGGGACTTTCTACGAGCAGTACTTC
CASSDGTFYEQYF
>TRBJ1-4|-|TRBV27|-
TGTGCCAGCAGTTCCCCAACAGGGCCCCGGAATGAAAAACTGTTTTTT
CASSSPTGPRNEKLFF